One and the same sample provided the 7 T cell receptor beta chains below, sequenced in a study of T cell clusters in autoimmune cytopenias. One tube held mixed TRB-A and TRB-B primer pools for touch-down PCR. Following a re-call of the multiplex PCR reads, TCRdb has one entry per CDR3 protein and lacks DNA. The repertoire shows 6,000 to 7,500 distinct CDR3 sequences; the top ten hold around 6.1%. Each sample's input was approximately 0.25 ug genomic DNA, 35,000 to 40,000 genome equivalents. The same sample was also studied in work on T cell repertoires in aging, cancer and after chemotherapy.

Sequences were obtained from peripheral blood. These receptors were collected from a human donor in good health.

V and J are TRBV6-5 and TRBJ1-5. Germline CDR1 and CDR2: MNHEY and SVGAGI. CDR3 size: 14 residues. CDR3 residues: CASSYGPSNQPQHF.

This rearrangement joins TRBV20-1 to TRBJ2-2; TCRdb indicates TRBD1, and absent DNA this call remains unverified. The CDR3 loop spans 14 amino acids. Germline CDR1 and CDR2: DFQATT and SNEGSKA (reference sequence). CDR3 sequence: CSACGQGDTGELFF.

The chain couples TRBV20-1 to TRBJ2-1; the D gene TCRdb calls, TRBD1, cannot be checked with no DNA. The CDR3 spans 13 residues. CDR1 is DFQATT and CDR2 is SNEGSKA in the germline V gene (reference sequence). The CDR3 loop reads CSATGTTYNEQFF.

Its frequency marks this clonotype as medium-sized (0.01 to 0.1%). CDR3 amino acids: CASSLAGTGLVEKLFF. This sequence joins TRBV5-5 and TRBJ1-4; the TCRdb call, TRBD1, lacks DNA for checking. The germline gives CDR1 SGHKS, CDR2 YYEKEE (reference sequence). This CDR3 comprises 16 residues.

This clonotype registers medium-sized (0.01 to 0.1%) by frequency. This chain connects TRBV18 to TRBJ2-1; TCRdb's assignment of TRBD1 cannot be checked, as there is no DNA. CDR1 and CDR2 (germline): KGHSH, LQKENI. The CDR3 spans 14 residues. The CDR3 spells CASSPGQGAGEQFF.

V is TRBV24-1 and J is TRBJ2-1; TCRdb outputs TRBD1, but without DNA this stays unchecked. Germline CDR1 KGHDR, CDR2 SFDVKD. The length of the CDR3 is 16 residues. The CDR3 loop is CATSVTDREVGNEQFF.

This clonotype is medium-sized by frequency. The chain couples TRBV6-2 or TRBV6-3 to TRBJ2-5. CDR1 and CDR2 from the germline V gene are MNHEY and SVGEGT. There are 15 residues in the CDR3. The CDR3 loop is CASSYPTSGEETQYF.